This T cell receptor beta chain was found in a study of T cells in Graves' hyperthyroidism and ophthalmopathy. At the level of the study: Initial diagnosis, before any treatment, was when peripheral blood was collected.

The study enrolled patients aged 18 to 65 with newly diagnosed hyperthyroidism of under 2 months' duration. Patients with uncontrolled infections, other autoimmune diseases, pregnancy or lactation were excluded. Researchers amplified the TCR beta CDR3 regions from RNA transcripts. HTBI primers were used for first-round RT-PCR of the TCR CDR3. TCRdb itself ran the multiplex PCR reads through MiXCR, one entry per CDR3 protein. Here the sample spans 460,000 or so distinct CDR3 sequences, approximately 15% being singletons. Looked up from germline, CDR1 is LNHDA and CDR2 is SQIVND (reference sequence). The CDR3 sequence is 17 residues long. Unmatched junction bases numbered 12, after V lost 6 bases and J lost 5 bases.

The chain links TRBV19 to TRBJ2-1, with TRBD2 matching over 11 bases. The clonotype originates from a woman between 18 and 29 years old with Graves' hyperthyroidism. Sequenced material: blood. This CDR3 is CASRSGVSGRANNEQFF. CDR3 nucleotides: TGTGCCAGTAGATCGGGGGTTAGCGGGAGGGCCAACAATGAGCAGTTCTTC. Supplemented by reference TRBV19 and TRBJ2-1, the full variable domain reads DGGITQSPKYLFRKEGQNVTLSCEQNLNHDAMYWYRQDPGQGLRLIYYSQIVNDFQKGDIAEGYSVSREKKESFPLTVTSAQKNPTAFYLCASRSGVSGRANNEQFFGPGTRLTVL.